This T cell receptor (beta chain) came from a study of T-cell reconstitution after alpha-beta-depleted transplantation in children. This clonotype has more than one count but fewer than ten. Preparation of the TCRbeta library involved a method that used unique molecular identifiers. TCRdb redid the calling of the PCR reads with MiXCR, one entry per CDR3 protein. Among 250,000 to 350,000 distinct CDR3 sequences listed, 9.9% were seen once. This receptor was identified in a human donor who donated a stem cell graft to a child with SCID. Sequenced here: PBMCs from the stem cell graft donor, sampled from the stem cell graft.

This CDR3 reads CASSESRTDAYEQYF. Here the CDR3 DNA reads TGCGCCAGCAGTGAGTCAAGGACGGACGCCTACGAGCAGTACTTC. The chain is built from TRBV10-1 and TRBJ2-7; D not certain. This CDR3 is built from 15 residues. Germline CDR1 and CDR2: WNHNN and SYGVQD (reference sequence). V shed 0 bases and J shed 2 bases, with 11 bases lying between them.